This T cell receptor beta chain was recorded in a study of chemoradiotherapy in HPV16-positive cancers. Whole-study results and caveats: Better recurrence-free survival went with HPV-responsive T-cell expansion in HPV16-positive patients. Candidate HPV-specific clones and E7-related TCR motifs grew in tumor during treatment.

Produced via immunoSEQ multiplex PCR; TCRdb's table is partial and in-frame only. The top ten clones hold almost 7.5% of a sample with 10,000 to 15,000 clones, 65% to 85% of them seen once. Concerning this clone: What it binds is not known.

Trimming stripped 2 bases from V and 5 bases from J, with 12 bases between. CDR3 length: 14 residues. Per germline, CDR1 MNHEY and CDR2 SMNVEV (reference sequence). The V call is TRBV27, the J call TRBJ1-1; perhaps TRBD1 as D (6 bases). Specimen collection occurred from a patient who underwent chemoradiotherapy. The receptor was derived from a human donor with HPV-associated anogenital cancer. In DNA form, the CDR3 reads TGTGCCAGCAGTTTACAGGGGTTAGGAACTGAAGCTTTCTTT. Residues: CASSLQGLGTEAFF.